This TCR beta chain came from a study of Graves' ophthalmopathy and Graves' hyperthyroidism. The TCR beta CDR3 regions underwent amplification from RNA transcripts. Investigators did first-round RT-PCR with HTBI primers, then second-round multiplex PCR. TCRdb reprocessed the multiplex PCR reads with MiXCR, giving one entry per CDR3 protein. The sample carries 400,000 to 500,000 distinct CDR3 sequences, under 25% recorded once. This clonotype was picked up many times. The CDR3 loop spans 15 amino acids. Trimming took off 1 base at V and 3 bases at J, with 13 bases between the two ends. Germline lookup yields CDR1 SGHTA and CDR2 FQGNSA.

Material for sequencing was peripheral blood. The sequence came from a woman between 18 and 30 years old with stable Graves' hyperthyroidism. J is TRBJ2-7 and V is TRBV7-2; D gene ambiguous. The CDR3: CASSLGRSTVYEQYF. The CDR3 DNA is TGTGCCAGCAGCTTAGGGCGGTCGACGGTCTACGAGCAGTACTTC.